The subject of this entry is one T cell receptor beta chain. Its antigen is currently unknown. Sequencing used immunoSEQ multiplex PCR; TCRdb keeps in-frame clones, though not all of them. This repertoire shows tens of thousands of clones, over 75% found once; its top ten account for 0.72%. The data were taken from a study of OX40 agonist ivuxolimab in advanced cancers. Study-wide context: Ivuxolimab, an antibody acting as an agonist of OX40 (CD134), was used to treat patients. Partial responses were seen in three patients, one with hepatocellular carcinoma and two with cutaneous melanoma. Findings and limits, study-wide: Relative to CD4+ cells, CD8+ T cells on average had more expanded clones.

The CDR3 has 16 residues. With 8 bases clipped from V and 0 bases from J, the junction kept 10 bases outside the gene matches. Germline loops: CDR1 GTSNPN, CDR2 SVGIG (reference sequence). The sequence was obtained from an adult with an advanced solid tumor such as melanoma, head and neck, liver or kidney cancer. The chain has TRBV30 and TRBJ2-6, with 7 bases that match TRBD1. Sequenced here: CD4+ or CD8+ T cells sorted from blood, sampled in a trial of the OX40 agonist ivuxolimab. The CDR3 protein is CAQQGQTFSGANVLTF. The DNA of the CDR3 is TGTGCCCAACAGGGACAGACCTTCTCTGGGGCCAACGTCCTGACTTTC.